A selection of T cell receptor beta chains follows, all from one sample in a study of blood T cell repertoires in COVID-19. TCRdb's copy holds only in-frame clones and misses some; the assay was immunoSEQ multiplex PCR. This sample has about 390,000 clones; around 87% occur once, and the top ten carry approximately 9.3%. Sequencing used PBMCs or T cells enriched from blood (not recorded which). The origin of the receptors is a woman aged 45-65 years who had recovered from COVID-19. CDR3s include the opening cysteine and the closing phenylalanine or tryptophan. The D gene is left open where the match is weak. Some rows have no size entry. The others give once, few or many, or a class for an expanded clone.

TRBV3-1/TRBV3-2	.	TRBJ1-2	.	TGTGCCAGCAGCCAAGGGTCCCCCGGGATTCCCTATGGCTACACCTTC	CASSQGSPGIPYGYTF
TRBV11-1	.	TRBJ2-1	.	TGTGCCAGCAGCTTAGGACAGGCTTACTACAATGAGCAGTTCTTC	CASSLGQAYYNEQFF
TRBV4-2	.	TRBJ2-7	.	TGTGCCAGCAGCCAAGAGTTCGACGCGAGGGAGCAGTACTTC	CASSQEFDAREQYF
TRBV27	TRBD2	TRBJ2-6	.	TGTGCCAGCGGGAGGGGTTCTGGGGCCAACGTCCTGACTTTC	CASGRGSGANVLTF
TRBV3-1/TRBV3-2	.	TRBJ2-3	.	TGTGCCAGCAGCCAACGGTCCTCCACAGATACGCAGTATTTT	CASSQRSSTDTQYF
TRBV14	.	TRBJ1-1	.	TGTGCCAGCAGCCCCCACGGGGGCACTGAAGCTTTCTTT	CASSPHGGTEAFF
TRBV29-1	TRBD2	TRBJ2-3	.	TGCAGCGTCGGCGGGGGGGCGACAGATACGCAGTATTTT	CSVGGGATDTQYF
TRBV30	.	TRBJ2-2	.	TGTGCCTGGAGTTTTTCTTTGGGGGGAGCCGGGGAGCTGTTTTTT	CAWSFSLGGAGELFF
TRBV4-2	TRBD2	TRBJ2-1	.	TGTGCCAGTCGGCCGGGACTAGCGACAGACTACAATGAGCAGTTCTTC	CASRPGLATDYNEQFF
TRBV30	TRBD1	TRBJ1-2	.	TGTGCCTGGATGGGCAGGGGGGGCTACACCTTC	CAWMGRGGYTF
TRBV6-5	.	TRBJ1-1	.	TGTGCCAGCAGCTCTAGACGGAACACTGAAGCTTTCTTT	CASSSRRNTEAFF
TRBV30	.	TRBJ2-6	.	TGTGCCTGGGATCGCTCTGGGGCCAACGTCCTGACTTTC	CAWDRSGANVLTF
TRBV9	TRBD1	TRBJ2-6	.	TGTGCCAGCAGTGGACAGGGGCTGGTTTCTGGGGCCAACGTCCTGACTTTC	CASSGQGLVSGANVLTF
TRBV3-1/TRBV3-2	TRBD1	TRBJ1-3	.	TGTGCCAGCAGCAAGATGGGGACAGCTGGAAACACCATATATTTT	CASSKMGTAGNTIYF
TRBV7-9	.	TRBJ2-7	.	TGTGCCAGCAGCTTAGGCAGGGGCCTAACCTACGAGCAGTACTTC	CASSLGRGLTYEQYF
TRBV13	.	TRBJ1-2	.	TGTGCCAGCAGCTTAGTCGCCGGTCTTGACTATGGCTACACCTTC	CASSLVAGLDYGYTF
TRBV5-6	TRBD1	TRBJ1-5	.	TGTGCCAGCAGCTCACCGACAGGGGGCGATTTTCAGCCCCAGCATTTT	CASSSPTGGDFQPQHF
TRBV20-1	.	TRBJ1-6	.	TGCAGTGCTAGTACACCGAATATACAGGATTCACCCCTCCACTTT	CSASTPNIQDSPLHF
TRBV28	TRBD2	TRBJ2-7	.	TGTGCCAGCAGTCATGGACTAGCGGGGGGTGAAGAGCAGTACTTC	CASSHGLAGGEEQYF
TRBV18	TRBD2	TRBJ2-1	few	TGTGCCAGTAAACTAACGAACGGGGAGGGTTCCTACAATGAGCAGTTCTTC	CASKLTNGEGSYNEQFF
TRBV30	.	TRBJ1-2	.	TGTGCCTGGAGTGTAGTCGACAGCAGTGGCTACACCTTC	CAWSVVDSSGYTF
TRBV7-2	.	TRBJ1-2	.	TGTGCCAGCCGCCAGGGTACCTCTAACTATGGCTACACCTTC	CASRQGTSNYGYTF
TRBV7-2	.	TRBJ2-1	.	TGTGCCAGCAGCCCAGCGTTCGGGGGATCCTACAATGAGCAGTTCTTC	CASSPAFGGSYNEQFF
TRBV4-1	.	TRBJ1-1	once	TGCGCCAGCAGACAGGGTTTTGGGAGTGAAGCTTTCTTT	CASRQGFGSEAFF
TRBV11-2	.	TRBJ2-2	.	TGTGCCAGCAGCTTACTGACACCGAACACCGGGGAGCTGTTTTTT	CASSLLTPNTGELFF
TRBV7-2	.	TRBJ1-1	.	TGTGCCAGCAGCTCCTATACCGGGGGCACTGAAGCTTTCTTT	CASSSYTGGTEAFF
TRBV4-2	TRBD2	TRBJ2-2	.	TGTGCCAGCAGCCAAGTTAGCGGGGGGCCCGGGGAGCTGTTTTTT	CASSQVSGGPGELFF
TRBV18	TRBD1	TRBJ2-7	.	TGTGCCAGCTCACAAGGACAGGGGGCCGTATACGAGCAGTACTTC	CASSQGQGAVYEQYF
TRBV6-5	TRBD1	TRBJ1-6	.	TGTGCCAGCAGGAAACAGGGGCTGGGTTCACCCCTCCACTTT	CASRKQGLGSPLHF
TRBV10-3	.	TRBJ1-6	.	TGTGCCATCAGTGAGTCCGGGGAGTCCCTCCACTTT	CAISESGESLHF
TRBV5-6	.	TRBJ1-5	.	TGTGCCAGCAGCCCGTCGGGGGAACAGCCCCAGCATTTT	CASSPSGEQPQHF
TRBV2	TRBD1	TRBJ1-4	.	TGTGCCAGCAGTGCACAGGGGATCGGCGGAGAGAAACTGTTTTTT	CASSAQGIGGEKLFF
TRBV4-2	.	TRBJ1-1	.	TGTGCCAGCAGCCAAGATATTCAGGGGCCGATGAACACTGAAGCTTTCTTT	CASSQDIQGPMNTEAFF
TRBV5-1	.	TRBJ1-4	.	TGCGCCAGCAGCCTAGGAACAGGGACTAATGAAAAACTGTTTTTT	CASSLGTGTNEKLFF
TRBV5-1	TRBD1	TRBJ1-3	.	TGCGCCAGCAGCCCCGGGACAGAGTTGGGCACCATATATTTT	CASSPGTELGTIYF
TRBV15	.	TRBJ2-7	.	TGTGCCACCTCCCTAGGCTACGAGCAGTACTTC	CATSLGYEQYF
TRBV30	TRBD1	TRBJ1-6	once	TGTGCCTGGAGTCATATTGGACAGGGGTATTCACCCCTCCACTTT	CAWSHIGQGYSPLHF